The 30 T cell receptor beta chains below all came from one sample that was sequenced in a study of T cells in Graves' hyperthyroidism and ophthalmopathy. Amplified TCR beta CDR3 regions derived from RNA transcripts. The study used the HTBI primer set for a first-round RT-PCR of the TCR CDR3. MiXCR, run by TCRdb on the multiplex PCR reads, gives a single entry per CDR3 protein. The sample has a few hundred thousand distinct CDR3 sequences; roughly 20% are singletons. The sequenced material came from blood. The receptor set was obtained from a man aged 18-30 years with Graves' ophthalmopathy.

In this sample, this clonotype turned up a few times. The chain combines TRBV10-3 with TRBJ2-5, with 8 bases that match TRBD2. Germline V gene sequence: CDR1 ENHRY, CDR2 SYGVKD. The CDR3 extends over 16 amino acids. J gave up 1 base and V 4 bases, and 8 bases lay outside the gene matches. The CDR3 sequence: CAISAQRGFGQETQYF. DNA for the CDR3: TGTGCCATCAGTGCCCAGCGGGGGTTTGGCCAAGAGACCCAGTACTTC.

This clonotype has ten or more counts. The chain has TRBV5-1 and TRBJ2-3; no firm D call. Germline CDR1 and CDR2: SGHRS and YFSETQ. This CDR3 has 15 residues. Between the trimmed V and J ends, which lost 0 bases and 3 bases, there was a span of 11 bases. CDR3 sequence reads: CASSLASSETDTQYF. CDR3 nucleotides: TGCGCCAGCAGCTTGGCGTCGAGCGAAACAGATACGCAGTATTTT. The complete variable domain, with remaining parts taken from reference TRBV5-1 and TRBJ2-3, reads KAGVTQTPRYLIKTRGQQVTLSCSPISGHRSVSWYQQTPGQGLQFLFEYFSETQRNKGNFPGRFSGRQFSNSRSEMNVSTLELGDSALYLCASSLASSETDTQYFGPGTRLTVL.

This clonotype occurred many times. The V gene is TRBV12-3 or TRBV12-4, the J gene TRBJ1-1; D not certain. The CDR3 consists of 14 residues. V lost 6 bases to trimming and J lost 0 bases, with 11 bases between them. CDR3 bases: TGTGCCAGCAGGCCTTCCACGGTGAACACTGAAGCTTTCTTT. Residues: CASRPSTVNTEAFF.

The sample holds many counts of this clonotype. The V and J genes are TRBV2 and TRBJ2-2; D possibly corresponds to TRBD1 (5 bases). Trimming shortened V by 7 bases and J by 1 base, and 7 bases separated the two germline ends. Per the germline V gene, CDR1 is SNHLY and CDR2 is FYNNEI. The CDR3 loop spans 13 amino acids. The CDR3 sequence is CASTGQNTGELFF. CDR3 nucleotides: TGTGCCAGCACTGGACAGAACACCGGGGAGCTGTTTTTT.

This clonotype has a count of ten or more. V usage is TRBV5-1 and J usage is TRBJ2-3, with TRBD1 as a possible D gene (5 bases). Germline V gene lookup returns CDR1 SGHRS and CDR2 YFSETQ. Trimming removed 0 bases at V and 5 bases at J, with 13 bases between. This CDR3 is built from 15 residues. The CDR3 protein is CASSLGALQGDTQYF. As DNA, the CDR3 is TGCGCCAGCAGCTTGGGGGCCCTCCAGGGAGATACGCAGTATTTT.

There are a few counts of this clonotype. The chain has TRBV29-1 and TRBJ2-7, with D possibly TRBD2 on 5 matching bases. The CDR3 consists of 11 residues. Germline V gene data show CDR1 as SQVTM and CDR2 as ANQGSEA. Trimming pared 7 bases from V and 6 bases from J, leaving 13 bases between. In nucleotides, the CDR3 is TGCAGCGCCGTCCGGGATGCCGAGCAGTACTTC. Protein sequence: CSAVRDAEQYF.

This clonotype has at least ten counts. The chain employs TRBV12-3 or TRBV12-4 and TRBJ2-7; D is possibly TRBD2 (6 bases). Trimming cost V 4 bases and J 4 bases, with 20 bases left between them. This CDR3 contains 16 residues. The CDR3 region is CASSSYRAEGRYEQYF. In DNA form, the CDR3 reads TGTGCCAGCAGTTCCTATCGGGCGGAGGGTAGGTACGAGCAGTACTTC.

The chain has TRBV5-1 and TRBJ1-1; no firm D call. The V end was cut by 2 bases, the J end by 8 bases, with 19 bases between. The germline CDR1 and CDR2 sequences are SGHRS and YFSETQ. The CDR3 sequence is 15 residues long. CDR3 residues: CASSFSLGLVKEAFF. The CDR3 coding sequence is TGCGCCAGCAGCTTTTCCCTAGGACTGGTAAAAGAAGCTTTCTTT.

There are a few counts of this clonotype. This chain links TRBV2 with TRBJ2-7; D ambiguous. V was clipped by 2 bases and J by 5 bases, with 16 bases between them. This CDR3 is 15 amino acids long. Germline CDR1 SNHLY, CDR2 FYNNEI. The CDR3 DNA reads TGTGCCAGCAGTGAAAGGCATGGTTGGATTCACGAGCAGTACTTC. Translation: CASSERHGWIHEQYF.

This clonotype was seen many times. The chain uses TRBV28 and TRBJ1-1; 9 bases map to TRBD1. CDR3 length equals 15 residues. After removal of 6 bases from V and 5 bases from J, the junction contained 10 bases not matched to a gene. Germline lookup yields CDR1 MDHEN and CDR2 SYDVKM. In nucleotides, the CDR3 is TGTGCCAGCAGGACCGAACAGGGGGCATGGACTGAAGCTTTCTTT. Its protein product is CASRTEQGAWTEAFF.

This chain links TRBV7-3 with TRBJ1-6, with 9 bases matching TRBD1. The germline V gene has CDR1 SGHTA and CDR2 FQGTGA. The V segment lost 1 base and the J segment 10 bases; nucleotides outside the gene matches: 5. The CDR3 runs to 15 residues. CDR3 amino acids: CASSLSGQGISPLHF. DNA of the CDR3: TGTGCCAGCAGCTTAAGCGGACAGGGGATATCACCCCTCCACTTT.

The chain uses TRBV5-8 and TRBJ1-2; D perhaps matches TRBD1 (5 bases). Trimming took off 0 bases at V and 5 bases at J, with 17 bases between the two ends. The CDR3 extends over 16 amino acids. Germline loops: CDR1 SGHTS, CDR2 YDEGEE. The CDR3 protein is CASSLGVVMGTYGYTF. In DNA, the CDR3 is TGTGCCAGCAGCTTGGGGGTTGTAATGGGGACTTATGGCTACACCTTC.

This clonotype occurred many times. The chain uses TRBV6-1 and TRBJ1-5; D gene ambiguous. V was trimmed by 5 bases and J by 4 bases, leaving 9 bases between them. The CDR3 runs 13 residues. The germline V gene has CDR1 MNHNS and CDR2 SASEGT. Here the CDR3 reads CASSFDYNQPQHF. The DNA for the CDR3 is TGTGCCAGCAGTTTTGACTATAATCAGCCCCAGCATTTT.

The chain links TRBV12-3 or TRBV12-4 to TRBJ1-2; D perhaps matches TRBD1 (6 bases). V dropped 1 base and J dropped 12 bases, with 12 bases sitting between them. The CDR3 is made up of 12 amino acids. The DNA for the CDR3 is TGTGCCAGCAGTTTAGAGCAGGGGAGGAACACCTTC. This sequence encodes CASSLEQGRNTF.

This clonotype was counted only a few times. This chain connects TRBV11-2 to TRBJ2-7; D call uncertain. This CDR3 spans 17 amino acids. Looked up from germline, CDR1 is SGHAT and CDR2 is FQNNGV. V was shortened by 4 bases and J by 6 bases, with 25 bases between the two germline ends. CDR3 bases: TGTGCCAGCAGCTCCTACAGAGGCGACTCCTCTTCGTTCGAGCAGTACTTC. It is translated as CASSSYRGDSSSFEQYF.

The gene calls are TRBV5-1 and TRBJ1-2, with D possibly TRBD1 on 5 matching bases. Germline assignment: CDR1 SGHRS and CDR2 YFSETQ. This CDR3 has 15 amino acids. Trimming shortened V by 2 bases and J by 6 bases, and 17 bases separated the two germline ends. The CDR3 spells CASSFDGAGRNGYTF. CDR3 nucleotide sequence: TGCGCCAGCAGCTTTGACGGGGCGGGAAGAAATGGCTACACCTTC.

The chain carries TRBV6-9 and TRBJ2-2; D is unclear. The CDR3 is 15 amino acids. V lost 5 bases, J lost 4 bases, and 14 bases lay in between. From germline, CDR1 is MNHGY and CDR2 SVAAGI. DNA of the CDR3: TGTGCCAGCAGTCATAGCATCCGGGCCACCGGGGAGCTGTTTTTT. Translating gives CASSHSIRATGELFF.

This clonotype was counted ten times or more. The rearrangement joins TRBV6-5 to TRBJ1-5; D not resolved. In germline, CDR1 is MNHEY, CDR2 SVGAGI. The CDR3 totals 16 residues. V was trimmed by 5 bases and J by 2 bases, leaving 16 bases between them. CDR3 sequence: CASSRHSSTGNQPQHF. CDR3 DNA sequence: TGTGCCAGCAGTCGACATAGTTCTACGGGCAATCAGCCCCAGCATTTT.

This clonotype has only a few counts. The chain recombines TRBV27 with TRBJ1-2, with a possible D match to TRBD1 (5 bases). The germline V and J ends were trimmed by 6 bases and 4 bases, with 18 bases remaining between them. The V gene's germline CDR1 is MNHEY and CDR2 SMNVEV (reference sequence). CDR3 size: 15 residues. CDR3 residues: CASRTVRGPLYGYTF. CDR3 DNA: TGTGCCAGCAGAACCGTTCGGGGCCCCCTCTATGGCTACACCTTC.

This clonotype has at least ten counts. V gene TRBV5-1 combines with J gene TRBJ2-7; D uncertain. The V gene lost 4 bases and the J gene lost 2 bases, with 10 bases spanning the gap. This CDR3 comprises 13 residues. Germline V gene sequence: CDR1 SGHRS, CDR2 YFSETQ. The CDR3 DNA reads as TGCGCCAGCAGCGTCCCCTCCCCCTACGAGCAGTACTTC. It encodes CASSVPSPYEQYF. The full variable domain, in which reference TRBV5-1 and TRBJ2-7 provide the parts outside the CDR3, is KAGVTQTPRYLIKTRGQQVTLSCSPISGHRSVSWYQQTPGQGLQFLFEYFSETQRNKGNFPGRFSGRQFSNSRSEMNVSTLELGDSALYLCASSVPSPYEQYFGPGTRLTVT.

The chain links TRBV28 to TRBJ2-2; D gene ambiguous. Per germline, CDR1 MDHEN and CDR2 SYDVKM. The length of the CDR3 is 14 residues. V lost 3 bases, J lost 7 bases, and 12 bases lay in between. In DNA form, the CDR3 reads TGTGCCAGCAGTTTGCAGGTGTACAGCGGGGAGCTGTTTTTT. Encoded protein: CASSLQVYSGELFF.

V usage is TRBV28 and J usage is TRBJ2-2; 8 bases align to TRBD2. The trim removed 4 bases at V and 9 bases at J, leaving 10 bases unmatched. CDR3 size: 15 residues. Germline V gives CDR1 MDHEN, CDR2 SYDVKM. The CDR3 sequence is CASSWRGSGSRELFF. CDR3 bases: TGTGCCAGCAGTTGGAGGGGAAGCGGGAGTCGGGAGCTGTTTTTT.

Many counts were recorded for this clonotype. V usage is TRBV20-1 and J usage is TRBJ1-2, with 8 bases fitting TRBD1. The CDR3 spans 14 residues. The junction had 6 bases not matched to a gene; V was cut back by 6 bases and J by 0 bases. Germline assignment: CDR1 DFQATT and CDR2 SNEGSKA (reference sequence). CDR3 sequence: CSAQDRAANYGYTF. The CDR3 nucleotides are TGCAGTGCCCAGGACAGGGCAGCTAACTATGGCTACACCTTC.

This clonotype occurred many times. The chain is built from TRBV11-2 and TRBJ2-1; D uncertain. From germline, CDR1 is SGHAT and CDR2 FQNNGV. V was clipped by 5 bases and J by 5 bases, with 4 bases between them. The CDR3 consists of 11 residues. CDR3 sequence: CASSGNNEQFF. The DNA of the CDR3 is TGTGCCAGCAGCGGCAACAATGAGCAGTTCTTC.

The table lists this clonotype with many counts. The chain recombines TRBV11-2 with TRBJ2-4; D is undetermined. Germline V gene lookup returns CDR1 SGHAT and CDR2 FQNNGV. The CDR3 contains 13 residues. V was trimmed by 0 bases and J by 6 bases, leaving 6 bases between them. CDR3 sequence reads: CASSLDPVNIQYF. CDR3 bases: TGTGCCAGCAGCTTAGATCCAGTAAACATTCAGTACTTC.

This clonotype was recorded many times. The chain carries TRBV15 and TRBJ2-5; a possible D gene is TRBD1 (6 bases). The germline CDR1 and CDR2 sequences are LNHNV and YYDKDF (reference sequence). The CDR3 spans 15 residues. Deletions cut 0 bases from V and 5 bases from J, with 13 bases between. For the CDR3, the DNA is TGTGCCACCAGCAGAGAGGACAGCTCTTGGGAGACCCAGTACTTC. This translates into CATSREDSSWETQYF.

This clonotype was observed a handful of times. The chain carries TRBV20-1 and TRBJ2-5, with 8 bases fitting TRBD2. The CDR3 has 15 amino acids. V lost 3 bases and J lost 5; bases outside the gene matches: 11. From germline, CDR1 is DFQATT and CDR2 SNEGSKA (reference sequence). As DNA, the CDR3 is TGCAGTGCTAGGGGAGGAGCGGGGGCCAGGGAGACCCAGTACTTC. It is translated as CSARGGAGARETQYF.

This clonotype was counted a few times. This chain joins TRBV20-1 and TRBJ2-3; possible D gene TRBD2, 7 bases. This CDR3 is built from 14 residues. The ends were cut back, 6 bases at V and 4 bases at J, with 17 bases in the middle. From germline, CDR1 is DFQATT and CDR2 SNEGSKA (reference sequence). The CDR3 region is CSAAGGAGADTQYF. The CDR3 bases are TGCAGTGCCGCTGGGGGGGCCGGGGCAGATACGCAGTATTTT.

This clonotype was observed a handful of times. CDR3 in DNA: TGCGCCAGCAGCCCGGGGCAGAACACCGGGGAGCTGTTTTTT. Translation gives CASSPGQNTGELFF. The rearrangement links TRBV5-1 to TRBJ2-2; D may match TRBD1 or TRBD2 (5 bases each). Germline CDR1 reads SGHRS; CDR2 reads YFSETQ. V lost 4 bases, J lost 1 base, and 8 bases lay in between. The CDR3 has 14 amino acids.

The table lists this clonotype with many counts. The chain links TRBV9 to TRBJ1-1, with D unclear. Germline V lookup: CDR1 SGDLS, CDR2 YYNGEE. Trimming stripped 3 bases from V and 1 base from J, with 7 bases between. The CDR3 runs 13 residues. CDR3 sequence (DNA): TGTGCCAGCAGCGACCGACAGAACACTGAAGCTTTCTTT. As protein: CASSDRQNTEAFF.